This T cell receptor (beta chain) was recorded in a study of CD8+ T cells in alopecia areata. Background on the study: The protocol delivered tofacitinib for 6 to 18 months, then withdrew it for 6 months. The SALT score measured affected scalp surface percentage in treated patients. Study results and limitations: Treatment with tofacitinib significantly lowered scalp clonality and reduced expanded CD8+ clones among the top 100.

Treatment given: oral pan-JAK inhibitor, 5-10 mg twice daily. This clone was seen a few times. Its antigen is as yet unknown. Extracted from the samples, RNA was reverse transcribed into cDNA to serve as the sequencing template. TCRdb's copy holds only in-frame clones and misses some; the assay was immunoSEQ multiplex PCR. Of about 120,000 clones detected, 50% to 75% appear once; the ten largest clones hold approximately 29%. V gave up 2 bases and J gave up 0 bases, with 12 bases separating them. Looked up from germline, CDR1 is SGDLS and CDR2 is YYNGEE. The CDR3 consists of 16 residues. This sample comprised CD8+ T cells sorted from blood, obtained at week 4, from a patient treated with tofacitinib. The gene calls are TRBV9 and TRBJ1-5, with D maybe TRBD1 (6 bases). The sequence was obtained from a human donor with alopecia areata. The CDR3 coding sequence is TGTGCCAGCAGCGTTACCCCGGACAGTAGCAATCAGCCCCAGCATTTT. Its protein product is CASSVTPDSSNQPQHF.